The entry that follows covers one T cell receptor beta chain sequence. Losses at the gene ends were 6 bases for V and 4 bases for J; bases not matched to a gene: 9. CDR1 is SNHLY, CDR2 FYNNEI, per germline. The CDR3 runs 15 residues. Those who donated were healthy bone marrow donors. Nominally healthy donors provided the samples, though records likely missed some immune exposures. The data originate from a study of cytomegalovirus exposure and HLA in healthy donors. PCR amplification relied on 60 Vbeta primers (plus 13 Jbeta primers). This table comes from immunoSEQ multiplex PCR, and its TCRdb copy is limited to in-frame clones, with some not included. Among 170,000 or so clones, about three quarters were seen once, and the ten largest hold roughly 3.7%.

What was sequenced was PBMCs. The chain combines TRBV2 with TRBJ2-5, with 9 bases that match TRBD1. The receptor was derived from a woman in her sixties or seventies in good health and CMV-seropositive. The CDR3 nucleotides are TGTGCCAGCAGAACAGGGGGCCCGGTGGCAGAGACCCAGTACTTC. Its translation: CASRTGGPVAETQYF. Full variable domain (missing parts from reference TRBV2 and TRBJ2-5): EPEVTQTPSHQVTQMGQEVILRCVPISNHLYFYWYRQILGQKVEFLVSFYNNEISEKSEIFDDQFSVERPDGSNFTLKIRSTKLEDSAMYFCASRTGGPVAETQYFGPGTRLLVL.